Listed here are 22 T cell receptor beta chains from one sample, sequenced in a study of blood T cells in healthy people across ages. Next came a second PCR, run for about 6 to 11 cycles, which used a sample-barcoded 5' primer along with a J-beta primer mix. TCRdb itself ran the 5' RACE reads through MiXCR, one entry per CDR3 protein. Of hundreds of thousands of distinct CDR3 sequences listed, 58% are singletons. The sample comprised blood. Receptors originate from a man aged 55 to 70 in good health.

The rearrangement uses TRBV6-1 and TRBJ1-2; 8 bases fit TRBD1. This CDR3 is built from 18 residues. Trimming took 6 bases from V and 8 from J; bases not matched to a gene: 23. CDR1 and CDR2 from the germline V gene are MNHNS and SASEGT. The CDR3 DNA follows: TGTGCCAGCAGAAATAATCCGGGACAGGATCCCCCCTATGGAGGCTACACCTTC. It yields the protein CASRNNPGQDPPYGGYTF.

The rearrangement uses TRBV20-1 and TRBJ2-1; a weak D match, TRBD1 (5 bases). CDR1 is DFQATT and CDR2 is SNEGSKA in the germline V gene (reference sequence). Trimming stripped 0 bases from V and 7 bases from J, with 10 bases between. This CDR3 is 13 amino acids long. The CDR3 region is CSARDHPGNEQFF. In nucleotides, the CDR3 is TGCAGTGCTAGAGACCACCCAGGGAATGAGCAGTTCTTC.

The gene calls are TRBV18 and TRBJ2-1, with D unresolved. V was shortened by 4 bases and J by 9 bases, with 22 bases between the two germline ends. The CDR3 contains 16 residues. Germline CDR1 is KGHSH and CDR2 is LQKENI. The CDR3 is CASSQGSHPEVGEQFF. In DNA, the CDR3 is TGTGCCAGCTCACAGGGCAGCCATCCTGAGGTTGGTGAGCAGTTCTTC.

This clonotype was detected ten times or more. This chain joins TRBV20-1 and TRBJ2-5; possibly TRBD2 for D (5 bases). Trimming took off 3 bases at V and 2 bases at J, with 10 bases between the two ends. The CDR3 totals 13 residues. Germline CDR1 reads DFQATT; CDR2 reads SNEGSKA (reference sequence). CDR3 loop: CSARRTSQETQYF. Written as DNA, the CDR3 is TGCAGTGCTAGGAGGACTTCTCAAGAGACCCAGTACTTC.

Concerning this clonotype: A much bigger clone sits one base away, suggesting this may be a read error. The V and J genes are TRBV5-1 and TRBJ2-7, with D perhaps being TRBD1 or TRBD2 (5 bases each). The V gene lost 4 bases and the J gene lost 2 bases, with 13 bases spanning the gap. Germline loops: CDR1 SGHRS, CDR2 YFSETQ. The CDR3 extends over 14 amino acids. Here the CDR3 DNA reads TGCGCCAGCAGCGGGACCCCGGCGGCCTACGAGCAGTACTTC. It yields the protein CASSGTPAAYEQYF.

V and J are TRBV6-2 or TRBV6-3 and TRBJ2-7; D is undetermined. Between the trimmed V and J ends, which lost 2 bases and 2 bases, there was a span of 10 bases. The CDR3 covers 14 residues. Looked up from germline, CDR1 is MNHEY and CDR2 is SVGEGT. Written as DNA, the CDR3 is TGTGCCAGCAGTTACAACGGGTTAACCTACGAGCAGTACTTC. The encoded protein is CASSYNGLTYEQYF.

The V and J genes are TRBV11-3 and TRBJ2-3, with TRBD2 matching 10 bases. V gave up 3 bases and J gave up 2 bases; unmatched junction bases: 5. Germline-derived CDR1 and CDR2 are SGHNT and YENEEA. The CDR3 consists of 16 residues. CDR3 nucleotides: TGTGCCAGCAGCTTTGGTAGCGGGGGGTACACAGATACGCAGTATTTT. It codes for CASSFGSGGYTDTQYF.

This clonotype appeared a few times. The rearrangement uses TRBV3-1 and TRBJ2-3; 13 positions match TRBD2. Trimming at V came to 0 bases and at J to 7 bases, leaving 10 bases not matched to a gene. CDR1 is LGHDT and CDR2 is YNNKEL in the germline V gene (reference sequence). The CDR3 has 18 residues. The DNA of the CDR3 is TGTGCCAGCAGCCAAGAAAATCTACTAGCGGGGGGGCGGAATACGCAGTATTTT. Protein product: CASSQENLLAGGRNTQYF.

In DNA form, the CDR3 reads TGTGCCTCCCGCGGGGGAGCCAAAAACATTCAGTACTTC. Its translation: CASRGGAKNIQYF. The rearrangement uses TRBV7-9 and TRBJ2-4; 7 bases align to TRBD2. The CDR3 has 13 amino acids. The germline V gene has CDR1 SEHNR and CDR2 FQNEAQ (reference sequence). V dropped 11 bases and J dropped 0; count of bases not matched to a gene: 4.

This clonotype was found a few times. The chain joins TRBV7-2 to TRBJ1-2; 7 nucleotides align to TRBD1. Unmatched junction bases numbered 6, after V lost 1 base and J lost 4 bases. Germline CDR1 reads SGHTA; CDR2 reads FQGNSA. This CDR3 contains 15 residues. Here the CDR3 reads CASSLGGTEAYGYTF. The CDR3 coding sequence is TGTGCCAGCAGCTTAGGGGGGACAGAAGCCTATGGCTACACCTTC.

The rearrangement links TRBV9 to TRBJ2-4; D may be TRBD1 (6 bases). Germline CDR1 is SGDLS and CDR2 is YYNGEE. The CDR3 spans 15 residues. Trimming cost V 3 bases and J 7 bases, with 17 bases left between them. In DNA form, the CDR3 reads TGTGCCAGCAGCGGGGGTGGCAGGGGTTACAACATTCAGTACTTC. Its translation is CASSGGGRGYNIQYF.

The table lists this clonotype with a few counts. V gene TRBV5-1 combines with J gene TRBJ2-4, with D perhaps matching TRBD1 (6 bases). Trimming took 5 bases from V and 8 from J, leaving 11 bases between them. Germline V gene data show CDR1 as SGHRS and CDR2 as YFSETQ. This CDR3 region has 12 residues. The CDR3 is CASSSDRYIQYF. The CDR3 DNA sequence: TGCGCCAGCAGTTCGGACAGATACATTCAGTACTTC.

Points on this clonotype: A much larger clone is a single base away; this may be a read error. This chain links TRBV10-2 with TRBJ2-1; D call uncertain. CDR1 and CDR2 from the germline V gene are WSHSY and SAAADI. The CDR3 runs to 15 residues. The CDR3 spells CASSDGVSSYDEQFF. CDR3 DNA sequence: TGCGCCAGCAGTGATGGGGTTAGCTCCTACGATGAGCAGTTCTTC.

This chain uses TRBV2 with TRBJ1-2; no clear D gene. Trimming left V 3 bases short and J 4 bases short, with 12 bases between. Per the germline V gene, CDR1 is SNHLY and CDR2 is FYNNEI. The CDR3 is 14 residues long. For the CDR3, the DNA is TGTGCCAGCAGTGACCCGCAGACTCCCTATGGCTACACCTTC. It translates to CASSDPQTPYGYTF.

There are a few counts of this clonotype. V and J are TRBV6-6 and TRBJ1-2; maybe TRBD1 (5 bases). Per germline, CDR1 MNHNY and CDR2 SVGAGI (reference sequence). Deletions cut 5 bases from V and 3 bases from J, with 10 bases between. This CDR3 is 13 amino acids long. CDR3 protein: CASSVQGDYGYTF. The CDR3, as DNA: TGTGCCAGCAGTGTTCAGGGCGACTATGGCTACACCTTC.

The CDR3 reads CASSKAGGAGDGYTF. The CDR3 DNA follows: TGTGCCAGCAGTAAAGCAGGGGGCGCGGGAGATGGCTACACCTTC. The chain uses TRBV28 and TRBJ1-2, with TRBD1 identical over 8 bases. CDR1 and CDR2 (germline): MDHEN, SYDVKM. V was pared by 5 bases and J by 6 bases, with 11 bases of the junction left unmatched. The CDR3 has 15 residues.

This rearrangement joins TRBV20-1 to TRBJ1-1; the match to TRBD1 covers 7 bases. Germline V CDR1 and CDR2: DFQATT, SNEGSKA (reference sequence). The CDR3 totals 11 residues. V shed 6 bases and J 11 bases; nucleotides not matched to a gene: 9. CDR3 sequence reads: CSAPDRQRAFF. CDR3 nucleotides: TGCAGTGCCCCGGACAGGCAACGGGCTTTCTTT.

This clonotype turned up a few times. The chain combines TRBV2 with TRBJ1-6; D is unclear. The CDR3 is made up of 14 amino acids. The germline V gene has CDR1 SNHLY and CDR2 FYNNEI. V was cut by 4 bases and J by 5 bases, with 9 bases left in between. The CDR3 sequence: CASSVSRNNSPLHF. The CDR3 bases are TGTGCCAGCAGTGTTAGTAGAAATAATTCACCCCTCCACTTT.

V and J are TRBV28 and TRBJ2-1; 9 nucleotides match TRBD2. CDR3 length: 12 amino acids. The germline gives CDR1 MDHEN, CDR2 SYDVKM. V gave up 5 bases and J gave up 15 bases; unmatched junction bases: 8. CDR3 bases: TGTGCCAGCAGTGCTAGCGGGGCCGGGGGGTTCTTC. Protein product: CASSASGAGGFF.

The CDR3 coding sequence is TGTGCCAGCAGTGGAGGGCTAGAAAGTGAGCAGTTCTTC. Translating it yields CASSGGLESEQFF. The chain combines TRBV6-4 with TRBJ2-1; a possible D gene is TRBD2 (5 bases). The V and J ends lost 4 bases and 9 bases respectively, with 13 bases between them. The CDR3 length is 13 residues. Germline CDR1 reads MRHNA; CDR2 reads SNTAGT.

The chain is built from TRBV18 and TRBJ2-7; 9 nucleotides align to TRBD1. The DNA matches TRBJ2-5 better at its end, which makes the J call doubtful. This CDR3 contains 17 residues. Germline V gene data show CDR1 as KGHSH and CDR2 as LQKENI. In DNA form, the CDR3 reads TGTGCCAGCTCACCACCAAAGTCGACAGGGGGACATGAGACCCAGTACTTC. This gives the protein CASSPPKSTGGHETQYF.

V and J are TRBV10-3 and TRBJ2-5, with TRBD2 identical over 14 bases. The CDR3 spans 14 residues. The germline V gene encodes CDR1 ENHRY and CDR2 SYGVKD. With 8 bases clipped from V and 5 bases from J, the junction kept 4 bases outside the gene matches. Written as DNA, the CDR3 is TGTGCCATCCGGACTAGCGGGGGGAGCGAGACCCAGTACTTC. It translates to CAIRTSGGSETQYF.